This T cell receptor (beta chain) comes out of a study of OX40 agonist ivuxolimab in advanced cancers. Libraries were prepared by immunoSEQ multiplex PCR; TCRdb keeps only in-frame clonotypes and omits some of them. Counted here are tens of thousands of clones, 85% to 90% occurring once; the ten biggest clones make up around 7.4%. Autoimmune disease history or systemic immunosuppression barred patients. Trimming stripped 1 base from V and 4 bases from J, with 11 bases between. This CDR3 region has 15 residues. CDR1 and CDR2 (germline): SGHNT, YENEEA. This chain connects TRBV11-3 to TRBJ2-1; D is uncertain. The sequencing used CD4+ or CD8+ T cells sorted from blood, collected in a trial of the OX40 agonist ivuxolimab. The origin of this receptor is an adult with an advanced solid tumor such as melanoma, head and neck, liver or kidney cancer. CDR3: CASSLGAEIYNEQFF. As DNA, the CDR3 is TGTGCCAGCAGCTTAGGGGCAGAAATTTACAATGAGCAGTTCTTC.